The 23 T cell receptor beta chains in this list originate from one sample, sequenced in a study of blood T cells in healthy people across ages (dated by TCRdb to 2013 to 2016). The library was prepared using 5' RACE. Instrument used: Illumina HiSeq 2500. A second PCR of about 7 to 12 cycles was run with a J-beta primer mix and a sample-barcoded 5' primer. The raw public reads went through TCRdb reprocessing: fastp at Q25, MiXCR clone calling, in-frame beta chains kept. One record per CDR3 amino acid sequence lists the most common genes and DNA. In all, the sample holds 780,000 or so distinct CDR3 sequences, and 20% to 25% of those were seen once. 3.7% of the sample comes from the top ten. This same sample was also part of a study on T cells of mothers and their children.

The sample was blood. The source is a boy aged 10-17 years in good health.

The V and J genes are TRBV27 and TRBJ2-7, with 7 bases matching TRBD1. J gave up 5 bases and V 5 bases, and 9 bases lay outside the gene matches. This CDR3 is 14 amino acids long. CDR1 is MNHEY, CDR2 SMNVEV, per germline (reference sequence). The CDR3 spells CASSRRDSLHEQYF. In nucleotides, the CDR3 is TGTGCCAGCAGTCGACGGGACAGCCTCCACGAGCAGTACTTC.

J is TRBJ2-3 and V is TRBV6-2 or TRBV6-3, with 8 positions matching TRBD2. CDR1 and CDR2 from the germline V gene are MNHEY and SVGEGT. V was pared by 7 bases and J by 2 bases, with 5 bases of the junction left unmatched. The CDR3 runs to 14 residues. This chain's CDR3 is CASKRGLTTDTQYF. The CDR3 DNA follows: TGTGCCAGCAAGCGGGGGCTTACCACAGATACGCAGTATTTT.

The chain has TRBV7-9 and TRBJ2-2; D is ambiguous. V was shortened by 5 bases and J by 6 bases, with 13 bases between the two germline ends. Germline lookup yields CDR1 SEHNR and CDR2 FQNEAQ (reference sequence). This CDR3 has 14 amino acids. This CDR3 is CASSPSNRPGELFF. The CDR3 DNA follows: TGTGCCAGCAGCCCATCCAATCGCCCCGGGGAGCTGTTTTTT. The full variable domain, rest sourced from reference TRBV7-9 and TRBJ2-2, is DTGVSQNPRHKITKRGQNVTFRCDPISEHNRLYWYRQTLGQGPEFLTYFQNEAQLEKSRLLSDRFSAERPKGSFSTLEIQRTEQGDSAMYLCASSPSNRPGELFFGEGSRLTVL.

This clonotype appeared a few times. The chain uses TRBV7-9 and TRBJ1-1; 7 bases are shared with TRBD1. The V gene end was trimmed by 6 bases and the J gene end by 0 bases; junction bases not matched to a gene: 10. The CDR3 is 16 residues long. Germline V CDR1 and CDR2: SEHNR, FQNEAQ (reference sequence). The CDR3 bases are TGTGCCAGCAGAAAACAGACAGGGCCCATGAACACTGAAGCTTTCTTT. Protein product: CASRKQTGPMNTEAFF.

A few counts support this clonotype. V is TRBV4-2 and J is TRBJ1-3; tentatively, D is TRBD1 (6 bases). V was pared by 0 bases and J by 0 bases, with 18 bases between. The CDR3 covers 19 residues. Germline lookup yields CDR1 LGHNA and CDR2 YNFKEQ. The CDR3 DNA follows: TGTGCCAGCAGCCAAGATGACAGGAAAAGCTTTCTCTCTGGAAACACCATATATTTT. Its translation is CASSQDDRKSFLSGNTIYF.

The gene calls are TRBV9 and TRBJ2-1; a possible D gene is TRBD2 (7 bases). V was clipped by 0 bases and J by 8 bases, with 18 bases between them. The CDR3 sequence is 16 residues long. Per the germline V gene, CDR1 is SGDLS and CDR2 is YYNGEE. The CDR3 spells CASSVDAGGPGDEQFF. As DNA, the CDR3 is TGTGCCAGCAGCGTAGATGCCGGGGGGCCCGGGGATGAGCAGTTCTTC.

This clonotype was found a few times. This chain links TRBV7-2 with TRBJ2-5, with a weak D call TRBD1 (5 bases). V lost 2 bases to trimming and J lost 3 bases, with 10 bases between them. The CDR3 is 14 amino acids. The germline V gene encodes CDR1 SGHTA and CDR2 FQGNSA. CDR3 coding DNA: TGTGCCAGCAGCTTATCGACAGTAAAAGAGACCCAGTACTTC. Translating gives CASSLSTVKETQYF.

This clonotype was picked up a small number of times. The CDR3, as DNA: TGCAGTGCTGACACAGATACGCAGTATTTT. Amino acids: CSADTDTQYF. V is TRBV20-1 and J is TRBJ2-3; no reliable D call. V was trimmed by 5 bases and J by 2 bases, leaving 2 bases between them. Germline loops: CDR1 DFQATT, CDR2 SNEGSKA (reference sequence). CDR3 length equals 10 residues.

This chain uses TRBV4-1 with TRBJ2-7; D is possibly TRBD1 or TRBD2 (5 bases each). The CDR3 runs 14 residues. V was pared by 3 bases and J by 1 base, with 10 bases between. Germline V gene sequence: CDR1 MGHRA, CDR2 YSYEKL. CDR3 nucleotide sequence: TGCGCCAGCAGCCAGGTCGGGGCGTCCTACGAGCAGTACTTC. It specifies CASSQVGASYEQYF.

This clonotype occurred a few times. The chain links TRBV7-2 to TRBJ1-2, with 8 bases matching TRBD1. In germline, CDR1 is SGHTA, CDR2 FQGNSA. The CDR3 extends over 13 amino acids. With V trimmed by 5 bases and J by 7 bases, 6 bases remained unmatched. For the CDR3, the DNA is TGTGCCAGCAGCCGGACAGGGTTGTCTGGCTACACCTTC. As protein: CASSRTGLSGYTF.

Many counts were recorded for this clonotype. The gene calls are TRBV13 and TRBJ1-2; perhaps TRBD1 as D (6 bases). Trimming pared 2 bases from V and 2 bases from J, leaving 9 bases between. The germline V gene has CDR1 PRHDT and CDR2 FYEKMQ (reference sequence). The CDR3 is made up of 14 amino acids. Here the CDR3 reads CASSLRGGNYGYTF. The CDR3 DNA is TGTGCCAGCAGCTTACGGGGGGGCAACTATGGCTACACCTTC. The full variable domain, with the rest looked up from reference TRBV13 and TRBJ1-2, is AAGVIQSPRHLIKEKRETATLKCYPIPRHDTVYWYQQGPGQDPQFLISFYEKMQSDKGSIPDRFSAQQFSDYHSELNMSSLELGDSALYFCASSLRGGNYGYTFGSGTRLTVV.

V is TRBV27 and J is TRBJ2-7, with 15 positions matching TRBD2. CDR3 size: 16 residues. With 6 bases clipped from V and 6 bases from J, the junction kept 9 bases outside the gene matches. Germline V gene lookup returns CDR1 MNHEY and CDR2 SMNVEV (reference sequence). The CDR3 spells CASSSPGTSGRFEQYF. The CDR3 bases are TGTGCCAGCAGCAGCCCTGGGACTAGCGGGAGGTTCGAGCAGTACTTC.

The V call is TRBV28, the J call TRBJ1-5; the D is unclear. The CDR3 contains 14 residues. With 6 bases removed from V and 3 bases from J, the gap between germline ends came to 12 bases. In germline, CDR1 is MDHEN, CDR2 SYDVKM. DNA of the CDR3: TGTGCCAGCAGCACCGGGGTGAACAATCAGCCCCAGCATTTT. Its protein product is CASSTGVNNQPQHF.

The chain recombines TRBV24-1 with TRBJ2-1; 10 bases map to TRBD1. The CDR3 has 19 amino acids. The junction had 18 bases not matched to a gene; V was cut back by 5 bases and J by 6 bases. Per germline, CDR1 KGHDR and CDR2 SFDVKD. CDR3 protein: CATSAPPGQGQSLCNEQFF. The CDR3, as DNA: TGTGCCACCAGTGCCCCTCCGGGACAGGGGCAATCATTATGCAATGAGCAGTTCTTC.

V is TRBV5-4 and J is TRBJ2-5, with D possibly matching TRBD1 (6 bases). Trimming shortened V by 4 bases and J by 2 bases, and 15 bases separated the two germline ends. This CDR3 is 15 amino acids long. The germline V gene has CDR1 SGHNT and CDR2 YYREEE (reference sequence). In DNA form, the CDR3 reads TGTGCCAGCAGCCGTGTAAGACAGGAACAAGAGACCCAGTACTTC. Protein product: CASSRVRQEQETQYF.

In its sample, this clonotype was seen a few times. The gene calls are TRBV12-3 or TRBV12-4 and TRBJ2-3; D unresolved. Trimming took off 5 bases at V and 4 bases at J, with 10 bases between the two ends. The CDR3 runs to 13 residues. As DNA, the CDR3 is TGTGCCAGCAGTCCCGGGCGCCCAGATACGCAGTATTTT. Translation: CASSPGRPDTQYF.

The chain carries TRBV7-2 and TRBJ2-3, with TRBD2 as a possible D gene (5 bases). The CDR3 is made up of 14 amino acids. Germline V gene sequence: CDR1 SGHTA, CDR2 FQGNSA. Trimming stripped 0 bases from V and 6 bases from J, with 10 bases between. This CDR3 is CASSLALIADTQYF. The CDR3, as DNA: TGTGCCAGCAGCTTAGCGCTCATAGCGGATACGCAGTATTTT.

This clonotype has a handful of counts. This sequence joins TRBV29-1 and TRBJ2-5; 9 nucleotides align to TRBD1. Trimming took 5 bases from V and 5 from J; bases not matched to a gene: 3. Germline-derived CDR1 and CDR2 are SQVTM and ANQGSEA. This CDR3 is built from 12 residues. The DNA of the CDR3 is TGCAGCGTTCACAGGGGGCGGGAGACCCAGTACTTC. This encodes CSVHRGRETQYF.

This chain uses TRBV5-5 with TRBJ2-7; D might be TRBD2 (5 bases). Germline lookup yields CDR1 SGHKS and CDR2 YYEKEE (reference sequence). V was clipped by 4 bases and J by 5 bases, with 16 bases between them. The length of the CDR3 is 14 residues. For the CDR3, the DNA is TGTGCCAGCAGCCCCCCTAGCTCCGCCGACGAGCAGTACTTC. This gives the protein CASSPPSSADEQYF.

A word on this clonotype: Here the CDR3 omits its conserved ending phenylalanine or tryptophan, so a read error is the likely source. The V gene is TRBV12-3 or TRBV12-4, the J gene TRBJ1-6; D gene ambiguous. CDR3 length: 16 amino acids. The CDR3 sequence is CAGSLDSGPKNSPLHI. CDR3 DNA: TGTGCCGGCAGCCTAGATTCCGGGCCTAAAAATTCACCCCTCCACATT.

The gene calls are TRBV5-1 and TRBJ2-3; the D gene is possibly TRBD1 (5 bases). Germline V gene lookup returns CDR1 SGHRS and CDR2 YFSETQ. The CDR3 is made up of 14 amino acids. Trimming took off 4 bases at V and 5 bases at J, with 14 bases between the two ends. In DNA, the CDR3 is TGCGCCAGCAGCGCAAGGGGTTCTGGAGATACGCAGTATTTT. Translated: CASSARGSGDTQYF.

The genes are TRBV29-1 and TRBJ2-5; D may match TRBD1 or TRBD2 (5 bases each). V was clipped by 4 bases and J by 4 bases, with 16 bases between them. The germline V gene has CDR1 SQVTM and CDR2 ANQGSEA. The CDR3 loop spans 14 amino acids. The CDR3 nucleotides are TGCAGCGTTGCTGGGACGTCGGGAAGAGAGACCCAGTACTTC. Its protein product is CSVAGTSGRETQYF.

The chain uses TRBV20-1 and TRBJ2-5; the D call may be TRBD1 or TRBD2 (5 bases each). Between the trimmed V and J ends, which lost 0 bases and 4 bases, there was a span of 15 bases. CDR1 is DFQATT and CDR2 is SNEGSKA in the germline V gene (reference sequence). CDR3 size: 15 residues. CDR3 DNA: TGCAGTGCTAGAGATGGGGCCCTAGAGGGAGAGACCCAGTACTTC. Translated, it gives CSARDGALEGETQYF.